The TCR beta chain described here comes from a study of identical twins (dated by TCRdb to about 2016). Describing the broader study: To test whether fetal clonotypes persist, the study used deep sequencing on TCR alpha and beta repertoires from monozygotic twins, unrelated adults of various ages, and cord blood. Replicate twin experiments were performed at different times using different library preparation protocols to rule out contamination.

This clonotype was picked up many times. It lacks a known antigen. Nothing much larger sits one base from this clone, and base qualities are not available. Libraries were made using 5' RACE. For sequencing, an Illumina HiSeq 2000 was employed. Template switching added a universal primer binding site, and the final cDNA carried a unique molecular identifier that allowed TCR cDNA molecules to be counted accurately. Specific primers in the conserved constant-segment region were used to synthesize first-strand cDNA for the TCR alpha and beta chains. Each cDNA library was double barcoded, with a SMART-Mk sample barcode plus Illumina barcodes, to control for contamination. Two successive PCR steps introduced TruSeq adapter sequences along with Illumina sample barcodes. The TCR alpha and beta cDNA libraries were sequenced on the Illumina HiSeq platform using custom primers. The authors processed their data as follows. Raw reads were processed with MiGEC to extract unique molecular identifiers, and MiXCR was used to determine CDR3 positions. For each individual, recombination models were inferred using an EM algorithm with the repgenHMM and IGoR tools. Shared clonotypes were analyzed with the tcR package in R, and sharing was normalized by the product of cloneset sizes. To study raw recombination without the effects of thymic and clonal selection, out-of-frame nonproductive sequences were analyzed. The public reads were reprocessed in TCRdb via fastp at Q25 and MiXCR, keeping in-frame beta chains. Each entry merges the rows of one CDR3 protein and shows their most common DNA and genes. It is TCRdb's table, rather than the study itself, that gives the V and J calls and clone size. Across this sample there are approximately 280,000 distinct CDR3 sequences, with more than 6.5% seen only once. Roughly 2% of the sample is held by the ten biggest clonotypes.

The junction shows trimming of 7 bases on V and 12 bases on J, plus 22 bases between the germline ends. From the cysteine up to the phenylalanine, the CDR3 has a length of 14 residues. CDR3 DNA only is kept here, 42 bases in frame from base 1. The study at large found these results: Invariant T cells such as MAIT and iNKT could partly confound zero-insertion analyses, though diverse VJ usage argued against this for most clonotypes. A weaker excess of twin sharing was found in beta out-of-frame sequences because the signal-to-noise ratio was lowered by fewer shared sequences. Compared with coincidental sharing between unrelated individuals, an excess of low generation-probability sequences was observed among out-of-frame TCR alpha sequences shared between twins. Because the same donors could not be followed over many years, the conclusions relied on cross-sectional statistical analysis. Fewer insertions were carried by abundant cord blood beta clonotypes, a similar but weaker trend appeared in young adult naive repertoires, and no such trend appeared in memory repertoires. In monozygotic twins, out-of-frame TCR alpha sharing was systematically underestimated by recombination models, although the models agreed with sharing between unrelated individuals.

Only healthy Caucasian donors were included. The twin cohort consisted of three pairs of female monozygotic twins, all aged about 18 to 29 years. Miltenyi CD45RO+ enrichment and human naive T-cell isolation kits were used to isolate memory (CD45RO+) and naive T cells from PBMC. The same specimen was also included in a second study, on yellow fever vaccine responses in identical twins. The second study, in turn, reports: The authors reported that the T cell response to vaccination in identical twins appeared partly convergent and partly personalized. Focusing on identical twins, the study followed the T cell clones that responded to the vaccine, and did so with precision.

This clonotype originated in a woman younger than 30 in good health. What was sequenced was memory (CD45RO+) T cells sorted from blood. The sample's cell subset or site label, decoded: CD45RO+ enriched T cells. This sequence uses TRBV12-3 or TRBV12-4 and TRBJ2-1; the D segment is perhaps TRBD1 or TRBD2, each sharing 5 matched bases. The sequenced DNA is TGTGCCAGCACCCCTAACCCGTCCTCGGGACCGCAGTTCTTC. Translated, it gives CASTPNPSSGPQFF.